The T cell receptor (beta chain) under discussion was sequenced for a study of human T cells and chemical hapten exposure. Looking at the study overall: Patients, chiefly female, had alopecia areata, totalis or universalis. Minor pooled library volume differences mainly drove per-sample TCR yield variation.

Time point reported: patch test 3, about 24 weeks after DPC sensitization. Treatment defined: therapeutic diphenylcyclopropenone sensitization with weekly scalp DPC. TCRdb re-called the RACE reads with MiXCR, one entry per CDR3 protein. In the table there are about 120,000 distinct CDR3 sequences, about 11% of which are singletons. Germline loops: CDR1 SGHDT, CDR2 YYEEEE. The CDR3 consists of 15 residues. V lost 3 bases to trimming and J lost 0 bases, with 12 bases between them. This clonotype was found many times. This chain joins TRBV5-6 and TRBJ1-1, with a possible D match to TRBD1 (5 bases). This receptor was taken from a woman in her fifties or sixties with alopecia areata. Some clones in this sample may be carry-over from other donors' samples. Sequences were derived from whole blood, sampled in connection with sensitization to the hapten diphenylcyclopropenone (DPC). CDR3 coding DNA: TGTGCCAGCAGCTGGGGGACGGGCATGAACACTGAAGCTTTCTTT. Residues: CASSWGTGMNTEAFF.